These T cell receptor beta chains were read from a single sample in a study of blood T cell repertoires in COVID-19. Using immunoSEQ multiplex PCR, the repertoire was profiled, and TCRdb retains in-frame clones only, with some absent. The sample shows approximately 120,000 clones, more than 80% of them seen only once. Sequences were obtained from peripheral blood. The origin of the receptors is a human donor in a cohort sampled during active COVID-19. Both conserved end residues are part of each CDR3. The order of the fields is V gene, clone size, J gene, CDR3 protein. The size of a clone is reported for some rows only, either as once, few or many, or as a class for expanded clones.

>TRBV5-1|NA|TRBJ2-5
CASSSAGETQYF
>TRBV7-8|NA|TRBJ1-6
CASSRGSVPYNSPLHF
>TRBV19|few|TRBJ1-5
CASRPTGVGGQPQHF
>TRBV19|NA|TRBJ1-6
CATRPGTNYNSPLHF
>TRBV5-8|NA|TRBJ2-5
CASSSQETQYF
>TRBV27|NA|TRBJ2-3
CASKLGTRSTDTQYF
>TRBV9|NA|TRBJ2-1
CASSGSREVKFF
>TRBV5-1|NA|TRBJ2-7
CASSLTDRGEQYF
>TRBV24-1|NA|TRBJ2-1
CATRGLAGNNEQFF
>TRBV7-9|NA|TRBJ1-4
CASSPKGVGEKLFF
>TRBV6-5|NA|TRBJ2-7
CASSYSNFQGQNEQYF
>TRBV7-9|NA|TRBJ2-5
CASSSPGLAGGRQETQYF
>TRBV7-9|once|TRBJ1-1
CASRKTDRMNTEAFF
>TRBV7-2|NA|TRBJ1-1
CASISTRGDTEAFF
>TRBV27|NA|TRBJ2-7
CASSLSGTRGEQYF
>TRBV6-5|NA|TRBJ1-4
CASSSDRATNEKLFF
>TRBV6-2/TRBV6-3|NA|TRBJ1-6
CASSYAQGYSPLHF
>TRBV12-5|NA|TRBJ2-3
CASGLAGGLSDTQYF
>TRBV2|NA|TRBJ1-4
CASSPDSSTEKLFF
>TRBV6-5|once|TRBJ2-4
CASWGLAGVNIQYF
>TRBV30|NA|TRBJ1-5
CAWGAGLRNQPQHF
>TRBV6-5|NA|TRBJ1-4
CASSYKGSRGLAKLFF
>TRBV12-3/TRBV12-4|few|TRBJ1-1
CASSVWTGGEAFF
>TRBV27|few|TRBJ1-5
CASSRQGAVQPQHF
>TRBV5-4|NA|TRBJ2-5
CASRSAGGPETQYF
>TRBV5-8|NA|TRBJ2-3
CASSLLASGGVNF
>TRBV19|NA|TRBJ1-2
CASTRIKGTGTGVESTF
>TRBV24-1|NA|TRBJ2-3
CATSDSLRGTDTQYF
>TRBV7-9|NA|TRBJ1-4
CASSFGGNNEKLFF
>TRBV7-2|NA|TRBJ1-2
CASSPRRGTQSGYTF
>TRBV10-3|NA|TRBJ2-5
CAISDKPGLQYF
>TRBV14|once|TRBJ2-7
CASSSTYEQYF
>TRBV19|NA|TRBJ2-7
CASSISGGSGEQYF
>TRBV2|NA|TRBJ2-1
CASSERQGAYNEQFF
>TRBV10-1|few|TRBJ1-5
CASSESGGGERYKAQHF
>TRBV28|once|TRBJ1-1
CASDWAGQGATEAFF
>TRBV6-5|NA|TRBJ1-1
CASSYSRQLNTEAFF
>TRBV5-6|NA|TRBJ2-7
CASSLGQGNYEQYF
>TRBV6-2/TRBV6-3|NA|TRBJ1-6
CASSYFSGNNSPLHF
>TRBV6-1|NA|TRBJ1-4
CASSESGQGHEKLFF
>TRBV5-1|NA|TRBJ2-5
CASSPGTQGETQYF
>TRBV6-4|few|TRBJ1-2
CASSVTGGASGYTF
>TRBV10-3|NA|TRBJ1-3
CAIGRTGTSGNTIYF
>TRBV27|once|TRBJ2-2
CASSFEVGSTGELFF
>TRBV9|NA|TRBJ1-2
CASSIDRVGGYTF
>TRBV20-1|NA|TRBJ2-5
CSASLPSGRETQYF
>TRBV6-1|once|TRBJ1-2
CASSEDRDYGYTF
>TRBV6-2/TRBV6-3|NA|TRBJ2-7
CASSSTGGPYEQYF
>TRBV30|NA|TRBJ2-3
CAWSEDRVFADTQYF
>TRBV4-1|NA|TRBJ1-1
CASSQAGTGGTEAFF
>TRBV10-3|NA|TRBJ2-1
CAISESAGGSSYNEQFF
>TRBV4-2|NA|TRBJ2-1
CASSRGNGPDNEQFF